The clone carrying this T cell receptor beta chain appeared a few times. Its antigen is still unknown. This specimen belongs to a study of cytomegalovirus exposure and HLA in healthy donors. Findings and limits, study-wide: Investigators reported 150 to 200 TCR beta chains as tied to cytomegalovirus. An analysis was carried out later, and it reportedly showed fewer N-insertions in an Asian-associated ancestry cluster than the roughly 700-donor mean.

Researchers ran the PCR with 60 Vbeta and 13 Jbeta primers. Clones were read by immunoSEQ multiplex PCR, and TCRdb kept only the in-frame ones, dropping some. Of 150,000 to 200,000 clones listed, around 79% are singletons. Germline V gene lookup returns CDR1 KGHSH and CDR2 LQKENI. The CDR3 is 13 residues long. V lost 6 bases and J lost 8, with 11 bases in between. This chain connects TRBV18 to TRBJ1-6; maybe TRBD1 (5 bases). Sample: PBMCs. This sequence originates from a woman in her forties or fifties in good health and CMV-seronegative. DNA for the CDR3: TGTGCCAGCTCGACGGAAGGGGATTCACCCCTCCACTTT. As protein: CASSTEGDSPLHF.